This T cell receptor (beta chain) was sequenced in a study of blood T cell repertoires in COVID-19. As processed by the authors: Nucleated cell counts were estimated from reference gene primer amplification. Repertoires were generated with immunoSEQ multiplex PCR, while TCRdb's copy carries only in-frame clones and drops some. V and J calls and clone size follow that table, whereas D and trimming were derived from the DNA. The data hold about 60,000 clones, with almost 90% observed a single time. This clone has only a few counts. The trim removed 11 bases at V and 7 bases at J, leaving 11 bases unmatched. Germline V gene lookup returns CDR1 MDHEN and CDR2 SYDVKM. The CDR3 loop spans 14 amino acids.

The chain is built from TRBV28 and TRBJ1-6, with TRBD1 identical over 7 bases. This clonotype was obtained from a woman over 75 with active COVID-19. The sample taken for sequencing was peripheral blood. For the CDR3, the DNA is TGTGCCCACCGAGGGACAGTAAGGAATTCACCCCTCCACTTT. Translating gives CAHRGTVRNSPLHF.